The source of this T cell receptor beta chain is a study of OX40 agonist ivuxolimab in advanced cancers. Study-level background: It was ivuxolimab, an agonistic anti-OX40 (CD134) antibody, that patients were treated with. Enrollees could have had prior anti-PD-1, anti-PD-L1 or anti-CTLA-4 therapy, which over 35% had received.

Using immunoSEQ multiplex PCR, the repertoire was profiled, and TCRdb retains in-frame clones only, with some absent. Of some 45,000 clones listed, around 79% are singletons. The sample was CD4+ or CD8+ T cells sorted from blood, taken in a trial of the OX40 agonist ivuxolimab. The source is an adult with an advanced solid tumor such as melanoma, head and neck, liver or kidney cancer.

The DNA of the CDR3 is TGTGCCACCAGCAGAGACAAGAGGGACAGGGGGCACGGCTACACCTTC. Encoded protein: CATSRDKRDRGHGYTF. The genes are TRBV15 and TRBJ1-2; 12 bases line up with TRBD1. Unmatched junction bases numbered 7, after V lost 0 bases and J lost 8 bases. The CDR3 has 16 residues. In germline, CDR1 is LNHNV, CDR2 YYDKDF (reference sequence).